These 3 T cell receptor beta chains were all obtained from the same sample, sequenced in a study of blood T cells in healthy people across ages. PCR was performed a second time for about 7 to 12 cycles using a sample-barcoded 5' primer and a J-beta primer mix. Via MiXCR, TCRdb re-called the 5' RACE reads, giving one row per CDR3 protein. Counted here are about 830,000 distinct CDR3 sequences, 55% to 75% occurring once; the ten biggest clones make up 20% to 25%. Material for sequencing was blood. Source of these receptors: a man aged 30 to 45 in good health.

This clonotype was seen once. The chain has TRBV19 and TRBJ1-5; D not certain. From germline, CDR1 is LNHDA and CDR2 SQIVND (reference sequence). V was cut by 2 bases and J by 1 base, with 12 bases left in between. This CDR3 spans 16 amino acids. Written as DNA, the CDR3 is TGTGCCAGTAGTATACTAAGTGGGCAGAGCAATCAGCCCCAGCATTTT. This codes for CASSILSGQSNQPQHF.

On this clonotype itself: It may be a read error: a sequence one base away is much more abundant. The V gene is TRBV30, the J gene TRBJ2-7, with TRBD2 matching 7 bases. This CDR3 is 12 amino acids long. CDR1 and CDR2 (germline): GTSNPN, SVGIG (reference sequence). The CDR3 DNA reads as TGTGCCGGGAGGCGACTAGCTCGCGAGCAGTACTTC. It translates to CAGRRLAREQYF.

The chain couples TRBV10-3 to TRBJ2-5, with 7 bases fitting TRBD1. After removal of 2 bases from V and 5 bases from J, the junction contained 11 bases not matched to a gene. There are 16 residues in the CDR3. Per the germline V gene, CDR1 is ENHRY and CDR2 is SYGVKD. CDR3 sequence: CAISEQGATGLETQYF. Here the CDR3 DNA reads TGTGCCATCAGTGAGCAGGGAGCGACAGGGCTGGAGACCCAGTACTTC.